The rows below give T cell receptor beta chains drawn from one sample of a study of radiotherapy plus CTLA-4 blockade in lung cancer. Sequencing used immunoSEQ multiplex PCR; TCRdb keeps in-frame clones, though not all of them. The sample carries 35,000 to 45,000 clones, about 70% recorded once. Specimen: peripheral blood, collected from a patient treated with radiotherapy plus ipilimumab. Receptors were obtained from a human donor with non-small cell lung cancer who had a partial response to radiotherapy plus ipilimumab. Both conserved end residues are part of each CDR3. The D gene is left open where the match is weak. Part of the rows lack a size; the others show once, few, many or a class for expanded clones.

clone size: -
D gene: TRBD2
V gene: TRBV10-3
J gene: TRBJ2-3
CDR3 DNA: TGTGCCATCAGTCTCAGCGGGACTAGCGCCACAGATACGCAGTATTTT
CDR3 protein: CAISLSGTSATDTQYF

clone size: -
D gene: TRBD2
V gene: TRBV2
J gene: TRBJ2-3
CDR3 DNA: TGTGCCAGCAGTTCCCTAGCGGGGGAACGGGGCACAGATACGCAGTATTTT
CDR3 protein: CASSSLAGERGTDTQYF

clone size: -
D gene: -
V gene: TRBV11-3
J gene: TRBJ2-1
CDR3 DNA: TGTGCCAGCAGCTTACGGACAGACAATGAGCAGTTCTTC
CDR3 protein: CASSLRTDNEQFF

clone size: -
D gene: TRBD1
V gene: TRBV9
J gene: TRBJ1-3
CDR3 DNA: TGTGCCAGCAGCTCACAGGGGGCTGTAAACACCATATATTTT
CDR3 protein: CASSSQGAVNTIYF

clone size: -
D gene: TRBD1
V gene: TRBV6-5
J gene: TRBJ1-2
CDR3 DNA: TGTGCCAGCAGAACGGACAGGAGCTATGGCTACACCTTC
CDR3 protein: CASRTDRSYGYTF

clone size: few
D gene: -
V gene: TRBV2
J gene: TRBJ1-1
CDR3 DNA: TGTGCCACCTCTGAGGGTGAAGCTTTCTTT
CDR3 protein: CATSEGEAFF

clone size: many
D gene: -
V gene: TRBV2
J gene: TRBJ1-3
CDR3 DNA: TGTGCCAGCAGTGTTTTATCTAACTCTGGAAACACCATATATTTT
CDR3 protein: CASSVLSNSGNTIYF

clone size: -
D gene: TRBD1
V gene: TRBV6-5
J gene: TRBJ2-5
CDR3 DNA: TGTGCCAGCAGAACGGTAGGGGGCGTGGAGACCCAGTACTTC
CDR3 protein: CASRTVGGVETQYF

clone size: -
D gene: -
V gene: TRBV9
J gene: TRBJ2-7
CDR3 DNA: TGTGCCAGCAGCCCTCAGCAAGCAACAGGGTTCGAGCAGTACTTC
CDR3 protein: CASSPQQATGFEQYF

clone size: -
D gene: TRBD2
V gene: TRBV5-1
J gene: TRBJ2-7
CDR3 DNA: TGCGCCAGCAGTTTTACTAGCGGGATCTCCTACGAGCAGTACTTC
CDR3 protein: CASSFTSGISYEQYF

clone size: -
D gene: -
V gene: TRBV9
J gene: TRBJ1-1
CDR3 DNA: TGTGCCAGCTCGGGGGTGGGGGTGACTGAAGCTTTCTTT
CDR3 protein: CASSGVGVTEAFF

clone size: few
D gene: -
V gene: TRBV14
J gene: TRBJ1-1
CDR3 DNA: TGTGCCAGCAGCTCCCCGACAGATCGAACTGAAGCTTTCTTT
CDR3 protein: CASSSPTDRTEAFF

clone size: -
D gene: -
V gene: TRBV7-9
J gene: TRBJ1-2
CDR3 DNA: TGTGCCAGCAGCTTACTAGGGGTCTCGAGCTATGGCTACACCTTC
CDR3 protein: CASSLLGVSSYGYTF

clone size: -
D gene: -
V gene: TRBV27
J gene: TRBJ2-5
CDR3 DNA: TGTGCCAGCAGTTTATGGCAGGGCCAAGAGACCCAGTACTTC
CDR3 protein: CASSLWQGQETQYF

clone size: few
D gene: TRBD2
V gene: TRBV11-2
J gene: TRBJ2-1
CDR3 DNA: TGTGCCAGCAGCTTGCTAGGGGGGACTAGTCCCTACAATGAGCAGTTCTTC
CDR3 protein: CASSLLGGTSPYNEQFF

clone size: -
D gene: -
V gene: TRBV9
J gene: TRBJ1-3
CDR3 DNA: TGTGCCAGCAGCTCCGCTAAAAGGGAGCCTGGAAACACCATATATTTT
CDR3 protein: CASSSAKREPGNTIYF

clone size: -
D gene: -
V gene: TRBV2
J gene: TRBJ2-2
CDR3 DNA: TGTGCCAGCAGTGAATCAGGGAGGACCGGGGAGCTGTTTTTT
CDR3 protein: CASSESGRTGELFF

clone size: -
D gene: -
V gene: TRBV4-2
J gene: TRBJ2-1
CDR3 DNA: TGTGCCAGCAGCCAAGAATGGAGGGGAGGCTATGAGCAGTTCTTC
CDR3 protein: CASSQEWRGGYEQFF

clone size: -
D gene: -
V gene: TRBV7-2
J gene: TRBJ2-7
CDR3 DNA: TGTGCCAGCAGCGCCTTTGGGGGGTTTCCTCCCTACGAGCAGTACTTC
CDR3 protein: CASSAFGGFPPYEQYF

clone size: few
D gene: TRBD1
V gene: TRBV5-6
J gene: TRBJ2-6
CDR3 DNA: TGTGCCAGCAGCCCCATACAGGGGAATGGGGCCAACGTCCTGACTTTC
CDR3 protein: CASSPIQGNGANVLTF

clone size: -
D gene: TRBD2
V gene: TRBV29-1
J gene: TRBJ2-1
CDR3 DNA: TGCAGCGTTACTCGTACTAGCGGAGACAATGAGCAGTTCTTC
CDR3 protein: CSVTRTSGDNEQFF

clone size: -
D gene: -
V gene: TRBV15
J gene: TRBJ2-1
CDR3 DNA: TGTGCCACCAGCAGAGATTCGACAGCCTATGGTGAGCAGTTCTTC
CDR3 protein: CATSRDSTAYGEQFF